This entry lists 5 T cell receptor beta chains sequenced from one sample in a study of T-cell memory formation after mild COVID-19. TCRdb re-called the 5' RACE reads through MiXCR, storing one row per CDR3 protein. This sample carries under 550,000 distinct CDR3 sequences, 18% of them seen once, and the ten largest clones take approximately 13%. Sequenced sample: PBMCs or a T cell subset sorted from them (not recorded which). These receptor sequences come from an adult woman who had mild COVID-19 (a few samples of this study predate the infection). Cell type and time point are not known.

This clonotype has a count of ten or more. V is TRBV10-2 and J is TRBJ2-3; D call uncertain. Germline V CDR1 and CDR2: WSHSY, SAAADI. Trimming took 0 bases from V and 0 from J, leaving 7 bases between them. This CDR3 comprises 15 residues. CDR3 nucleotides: TGCGCCAGCAGTGAGTCCCCGACTAGCACAGATACGCAGTATTTT. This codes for CASSESPTSTDTQYF.

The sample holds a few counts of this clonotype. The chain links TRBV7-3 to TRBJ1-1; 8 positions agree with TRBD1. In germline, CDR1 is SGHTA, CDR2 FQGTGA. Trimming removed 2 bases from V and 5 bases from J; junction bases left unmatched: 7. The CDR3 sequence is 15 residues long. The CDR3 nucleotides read TGTGCCAGCAGCTTATCGAGGACAGGGCCGACTGAAGCTTTCTTT. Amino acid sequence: CASSLSRTGPTEAFF.

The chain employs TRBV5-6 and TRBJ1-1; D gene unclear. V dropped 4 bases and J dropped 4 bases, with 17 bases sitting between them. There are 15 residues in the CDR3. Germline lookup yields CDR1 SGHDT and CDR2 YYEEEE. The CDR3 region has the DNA TGTGCCAGCAGCCCCAAACCGTCAGGAGCCACTGAAGCTTTCTTT. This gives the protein CASSPKPSGATEAFF.

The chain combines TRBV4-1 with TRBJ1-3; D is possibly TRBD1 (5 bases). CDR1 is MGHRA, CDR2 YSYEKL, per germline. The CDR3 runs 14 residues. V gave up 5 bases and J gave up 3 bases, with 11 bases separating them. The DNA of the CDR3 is TGCGCCAGCAGCTGGAAGGGGCTTGGAAACACCATATATTTT. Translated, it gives CASSWKGLGNTIYF.

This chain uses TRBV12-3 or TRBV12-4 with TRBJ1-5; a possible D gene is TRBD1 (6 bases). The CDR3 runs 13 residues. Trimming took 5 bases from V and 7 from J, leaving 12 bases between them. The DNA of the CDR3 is TGTGCCAGCAGTCGGGGGCGGGTACAGCCCCAGCATTTT. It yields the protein CASSRGRVQPQHF.